Below, one TCR beta chain is given with its context. What it binds is unknown. The sample has other DNA sequences that encode this CDR3 too. The time point here: baseline, week 1 (first vaccination visit). The treatment here: pre-vaccination baseline after standard-of-care therapy. This sample stems from a study of a mutant IDH1 vaccine in newly diagnosed glioma. Study-wide context: An approximately 62% male, about 38% female split and a mean age of about 43 years characterized treated patients. Earlier therapy was either radiotherapy, temozolomide, or both, and most got both. Study-level results: Altogether, 93.3% of patients exhibited vaccine-induced immune responses. The authors found pseudoprogression apparently unrelated to changes in top peripheral T cell clonotypes.

CDR3 length equals 12 residues. V dropped 7 bases and J dropped 2 bases, with 8 bases sitting between them. In germline, CDR1 is LNHDA, CDR2 SQIVND (reference sequence). Assay used: immunoSEQ multiplex PCR; TCRdb lists only in-frame clones, some missing. The sample has around 63,000 clones; about 90% are singletons. The origin of this receptor is a man over 45 with glioma. V gene TRBV19 combines with J gene TRBJ1-2, with a weak D call TRBD1 (6 bases). The sequencing used PBMCs, collected from a glioma patient treated with radiotherapy, temozolomide or both. The CDR3 DNA reads TGTGCCAGTAAGCAGGGGAACTATGGCTACACCTTC. Translated: CASKQGNYGYTF.